This is a list of T cell receptor beta chains from one sample in a study of Ad26.COV2.S vaccination and SARS-CoV-2 variants. The method was immunoSEQ multiplex PCR; TCRdb's version includes in-frame clones alone and lacks a portion of them. The sample lists about 220,000 clones; roughly 88% were seen once. This specimen was peripheral blood, taken in a trial of Ad26.COV2.S vaccine versus placebo. The receptors were sampled from a person between 18 and 60 years old who received the Ad26.COV2.S COVID-19 vaccine or a placebo. Both conserved end residues are part of each CDR3. Fields, in order: clone size, V gene, J gene, D gene, CDR3 protein, CDR3 DNA. A D gene is named only where the DNA matches it firmly. Only some rows state a clone size, as once, few, many or a class for expanded clones.

abundance: -; v_gene: TRBV5-4; j_gene: TRBJ2-3; d_gene: -; CDR3aa: CASSRFTDTQYF; CDR3nt: TGTGCCAGCAGCCGCTTCACAGATACGCAGTATTTT
abundance: -; v_gene: TRBV18; j_gene: TRBJ1-2; d_gene: -; CDR3aa: CASSPRAGEGYTF; CDR3nt: TGTGCCAGCTCACCAAGGGCAGGGGAAGGCTACACCTTC
abundance: -; v_gene: TRBV5-1; j_gene: TRBJ2-2; d_gene: TRBD2; CDR3aa: CASSSLAGGKTGELFF; CDR3nt: TGCGCCAGCAGCTCCTTAGCGGGAGGAAAAACCGGGGAGCTGTTTTTT
abundance: -; v_gene: TRBV11-3; j_gene: TRBJ1-1; d_gene: -; CDR3aa: CASSLGENTEAFF; CDR3nt: TGTGCCAGCAGCTTGGGAGAAAACACTGAAGCTTTCTTT
abundance: -; v_gene: TRBV19; j_gene: TRBJ1-2; d_gene: TRBD1; CDR3aa: CANTTGQNYGYTF; CDR3nt: TGTGCCAACACGACAGGGCAGAACTATGGCTACACCTTC
abundance: -; v_gene: TRBV6-6; j_gene: TRBJ2-5; d_gene: TRBD1; CDR3aa: CASSRGTGGLETQYF; CDR3nt: TGTGCCAGCAGTCGCGGGACAGGGGGCTTGGAGACCCAGTACTTC
abundance: -; v_gene: TRBV9; j_gene: TRBJ2-7; d_gene: -; CDR3aa: CASSVDGTYEQYF; CDR3nt: TGTGCCAGCAGCGTAGACGGAACCTACGAGCAGTACTTC
abundance: -; v_gene: TRBV4-3; j_gene: TRBJ2-7; d_gene: -; CDR3aa: CASSQDPKGLYEQYF; CDR3nt: TGCGCCAGCAGCCAAGATCCAAAGGGGCTCTACGAGCAGTACTTC
abundance: -; v_gene: TRBV4-2; j_gene: TRBJ1-1; d_gene: -; CDR3aa: CASSQETGGMNTEAFF; CDR3nt: TGTGCCAGCAGCCAGGAGACAGGAGGCATGAACACTGAAGCTTTCTTT
abundance: once; v_gene: TRBV5-1; j_gene: TRBJ1-6; d_gene: -; CDR3aa: CASSFVKDSPLHF; CDR3nt: TGCGCCAGCAGCTTCGTAAAAGATTCACCCCTCCACTTT
abundance: -; v_gene: TRBV30; j_gene: TRBJ2-1; d_gene: -; CDR3aa: CAWSADRNNEQFF; CDR3nt: TGTGCCTGGAGTGCCGACAGAAACAATGAGCAGTTCTTC
abundance: -; v_gene: TRBV5-6; j_gene: TRBJ2-1; d_gene: -; CDR3aa: CASSFITTHNEQFF; CDR3nt: TGTGCCAGCAGCTTTATCACTACTCACAATGAGCAGTTCTTC
abundance: -; v_gene: TRBV10-3; j_gene: TRBJ2-3; d_gene: -; CDR3aa: CAIRKGRAPDTQYF; CDR3nt: TGTGCCATCAGAAAGGGACGGGCCCCAGATACGCAGTATTTT
abundance: few; v_gene: TRBV4-2; j_gene: TRBJ2-3; d_gene: TRBD2; CDR3aa: CASSQVERGEQYF; CDR3nt: TGTGCCAGCAGCCAAGTTGAGCGGGGGGAGCAGTATTTT
abundance: -; v_gene: TRBV21-1; j_gene: TRBJ2-3; d_gene: -; CDR3aa: CASSNPIGVPRASTDTQYF; CDR3nt: TGTGCCAGCAGCAACCCGATCGGTGTGCCACGAGCTAGCACAGATACGCAGTATTTT
abundance: -; v_gene: TRBV29-1; j_gene: TRBJ1-2; d_gene: TRBD1; CDR3aa: CSVDQGAHGYTF; CDR3nt: TGCAGCGTTGATCAGGGGGCGCATGGCTACACCTTC
abundance: once; v_gene: TRBV18; j_gene: TRBJ2-5; d_gene: -; CDR3aa: CASSPGAGMKETQYF; CDR3nt: TGTGCCAGCTCACCAGGGGCAGGGATGAAAGAGACCCAGTACTTC
abundance: -; v_gene: TRBV30; j_gene: TRBJ1-1; d_gene: TRBD1; CDR3aa: CAWDRQGSTEAFF; CDR3nt: TGTGCCTGGGACAGACAGGGATCCACTGAAGCTTTCTTT
abundance: once; v_gene: TRBV7-9; j_gene: TRBJ1-2; d_gene: -; CDR3aa: CASSSATGFGGYTF; CDR3nt: TGTGCCAGCAGTTCAGCTACAGGGTTCGGTGGCTACACCTTC
abundance: -; v_gene: TRBV10-3; j_gene: TRBJ2-3; d_gene: -; CDR3aa: CAISESAGTQYF; CDR3nt: TGTGCCATCAGTGAGAGCGCGGGTACGCAGTATTTT
abundance: -; v_gene: TRBV7-3; j_gene: TRBJ2-7; d_gene: -; CDR3aa: CASSLDNATPYEQYF; CDR3nt: TGTGCCAGCAGCTTAGATAATGCAACCCCCTACGAGCAGTACTTC
abundance: -; v_gene: TRBV6-2/TRBV6-3; j_gene: TRBJ2-7; d_gene: -; CDR3aa: CASSSLTRGGYEQYF; CDR3nt: TGTGCCAGCAGTTCGTTGACTAGAGGGGGCTACGAGCAGTACTTC
abundance: once; v_gene: TRBV7-3; j_gene: TRBJ2-1; d_gene: -; CDR3aa: CASSLSAQLHEPYNEQFF; CDR3nt: TGTGCCAGCAGCTTAAGCGCTCAGCTACACGAACCCTACAATGAGCAGTTCTTC
abundance: -; v_gene: TRBV5-1; j_gene: TRBJ2-3; d_gene: -; CDR3aa: CASSFARTDTQYF; CDR3nt: TGCGCCAGCAGCTTTGCCCGCACAGATACGCAGTATTTT
abundance: -; v_gene: TRBV3-1/TRBV3-2; j_gene: TRBJ1-3; d_gene: -; CDR3aa: CASSPPALGGKGNTIYF; CDR3nt: TGTGCCAGCAGCCCCCCTGCTCTAGGGGGAAAGGGAAACACCATATATTTT
abundance: -; v_gene: TRBV11-2; j_gene: TRBJ2-7; d_gene: -; CDR3aa: CASSPRRTEQYF; CDR3nt: TGTGCCAGCAGCCCCCGGCGAACGGAGCAGTACTTC
abundance: -; v_gene: TRBV3-1/TRBV3-2; j_gene: TRBJ2-7; d_gene: -; CDR3aa: CASSQDRAYEQYF; CDR3nt: TGTGCCAGCAGCCAAGATCGCGCCTACGAGCAGTACTTC
abundance: -; v_gene: TRBV13; j_gene: TRBJ2-7; d_gene: TRBD2; CDR3aa: CASRPGLAGGPGYEQYF; CDR3nt: TGTGCCAGCAGACCGGGACTAGCGGGAGGGCCGGGGTACGAGCAGTACTTC
abundance: -; v_gene: TRBV25-1; j_gene: TRBJ2-1; d_gene: TRBD1; CDR3aa: CASSERGGAYNEQFF; CDR3nt: TGTGCCAGCAGTGAGCGAGGGGGCGCCTACAATGAGCAGTTCTTC
abundance: -; v_gene: TRBV7-9; j_gene: TRBJ1-3; d_gene: -; CDR3aa: CASRTGLGNTIYF; CDR3nt: TGTGCCAGCAGGACAGGACTTGGAAACACCATATATTTT
abundance: -; v_gene: TRBV28; j_gene: TRBJ2-1; d_gene: -; CDR3aa: CASISPGWAGNSYNEQFF; CDR3nt: TGTGCCAGCATTTCCCCTGGGTGGGCGGGCAATTCCTACAATGAGCAGTTCTTC
abundance: -; v_gene: TRBV6-5; j_gene: TRBJ2-5; d_gene: -; CDR3aa: CASSYRGYQETQYF; CDR3nt: TGTGCCAGCAGTTACAGGGGGTACCAAGAGACCCAGTACTTC
abundance: -; v_gene: TRBV13; j_gene: TRBJ1-1; d_gene: TRBD1; CDR3aa: CASSLVMTGGRAEAFF; CDR3nt: TGTGCCAGCAGCTTAGTCATGACAGGGGGGAGGGCTGAAGCTTTCTTT
abundance: few; v_gene: TRBV7-8; j_gene: TRBJ2-2; d_gene: -; CDR3aa: CASTGGHGGELFF; CDR3nt: TGTGCCAGCACCGGGGGGCATGGCGGGGAGCTGTTTTTT
abundance: -; v_gene: TRBV11-2; j_gene: TRBJ2-7; d_gene: -; CDR3aa: CASSLGDYEQYF; CDR3nt: TGTGCCAGCAGCTTAGGGGATTACGAGCAGTACTTC
abundance: -; v_gene: TRBV5-1; j_gene: TRBJ2-1; d_gene: TRBD2; CDR3aa: CASSLERGDYNEQFF; CDR3nt: TGCGCCAGCAGCTTGGAGCGGGGTGACTACAATGAGCAGTTCTTC
abundance: -; v_gene: TRBV5-1; j_gene: TRBJ2-1; d_gene: -; CDR3aa: CASSLGGGSSYNEQFF; CDR3nt: TGCGCCAGCAGCTTGGGTGGGGGTAGCTCCTACAATGAGCAGTTCTTC
abundance: -; v_gene: TRBV7-2; j_gene: TRBJ2-5; d_gene: -; CDR3aa: CASSLYGNGLETQYF; CDR3nt: TGTGCCAGCAGCTTATACGGGAACGGCCTGGAGACCCAGTACTTC
abundance: -; v_gene: TRBV11-3; j_gene: TRBJ2-7; d_gene: -; CDR3aa: CASSPVQGSYEQYF; CDR3nt: TGTGCCAGCAGCCCGGTGCAGGGGTCGTACGAGCAGTACTTC
abundance: -; v_gene: TRBV6-5; j_gene: TRBJ2-1; d_gene: -; CDR3aa: CASRANRNEQFF; CDR3nt: TGTGCCAGCAGAGCCAATCGGAATGAGCAGTTCTTC
abundance: -; v_gene: TRBV19; j_gene: TRBJ2-1; d_gene: TRBD1; CDR3aa: CASRETGADEQFF; CDR3nt: TGTGCCAGTAGGGAGACAGGGGCGGATGAGCAGTTCTTC
abundance: -; v_gene: TRBV24-1; j_gene: TRBJ1-2; d_gene: TRBD1; CDR3aa: CATSDGGQGGSERGYTF; CDR3nt: TGTGCCACCAGTGATGGCGGGCAGGGGGGAAGTGAGAGAGGCTACACCTTC
abundance: -; v_gene: TRBV5-4; j_gene: TRBJ1-2; d_gene: -; CDR3aa: CASSSLITGPLGYTF; CDR3nt: TGTGCCAGCAGCAGCCTGATCACAGGGCCCCTGGGCTACACCTTC